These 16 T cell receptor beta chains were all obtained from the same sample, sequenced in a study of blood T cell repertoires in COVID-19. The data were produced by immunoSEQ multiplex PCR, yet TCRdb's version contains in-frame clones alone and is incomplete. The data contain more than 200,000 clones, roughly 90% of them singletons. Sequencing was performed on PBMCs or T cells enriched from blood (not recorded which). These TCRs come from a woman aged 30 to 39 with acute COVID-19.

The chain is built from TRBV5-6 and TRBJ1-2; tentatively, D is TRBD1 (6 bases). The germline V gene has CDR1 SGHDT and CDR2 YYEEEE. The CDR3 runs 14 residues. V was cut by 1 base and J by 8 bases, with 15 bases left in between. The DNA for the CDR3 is TGTGCCAGCAGCTTGACAGGGCTTGCTGGAGGCTACACCTTC. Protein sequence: CASSLTGLAGGYTF.

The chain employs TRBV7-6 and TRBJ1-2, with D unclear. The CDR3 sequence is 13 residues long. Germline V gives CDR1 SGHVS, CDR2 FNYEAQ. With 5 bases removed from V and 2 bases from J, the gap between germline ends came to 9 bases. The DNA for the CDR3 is TGTGCCAGCAGCCAAGTGCAGAACTATGGCTACACCTTC. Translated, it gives CASSQVQNYGYTF.

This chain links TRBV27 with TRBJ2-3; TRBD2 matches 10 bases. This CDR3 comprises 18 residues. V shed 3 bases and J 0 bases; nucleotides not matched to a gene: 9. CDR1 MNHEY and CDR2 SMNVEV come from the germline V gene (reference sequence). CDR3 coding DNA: TGTGCCAGCAGTTTTTGGCCTAGCGGGGGAACTAGCACAGATACGCAGTATTTT. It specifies CASSFWPSGGTSTDTQYF.

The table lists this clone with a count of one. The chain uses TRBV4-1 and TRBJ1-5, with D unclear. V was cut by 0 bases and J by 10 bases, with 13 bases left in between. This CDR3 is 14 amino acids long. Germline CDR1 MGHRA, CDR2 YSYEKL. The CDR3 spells CASSQDDFNDPQHF. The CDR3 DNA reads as TGCGCCAGCAGCCAAGATGACTTTAACGATCCCCAGCATTTT.

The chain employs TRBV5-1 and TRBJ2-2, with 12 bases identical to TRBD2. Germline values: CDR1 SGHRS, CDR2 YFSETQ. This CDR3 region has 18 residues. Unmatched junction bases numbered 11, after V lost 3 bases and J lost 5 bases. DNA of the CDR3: TGCGCCAGCAGCTACTCGGGACTAGCGGGTCCTCCGACCGGGGAGCTGTTTTTT. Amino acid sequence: CASSYSGLAGPPTGELFF.

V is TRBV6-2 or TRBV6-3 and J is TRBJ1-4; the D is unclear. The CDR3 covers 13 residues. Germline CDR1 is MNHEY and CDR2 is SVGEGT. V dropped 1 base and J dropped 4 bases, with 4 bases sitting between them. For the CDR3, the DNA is TGTGCCAGCAGTTACTTCAATAATGAAAAACTGTTTTTT. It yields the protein CASSYFNNEKLFF.

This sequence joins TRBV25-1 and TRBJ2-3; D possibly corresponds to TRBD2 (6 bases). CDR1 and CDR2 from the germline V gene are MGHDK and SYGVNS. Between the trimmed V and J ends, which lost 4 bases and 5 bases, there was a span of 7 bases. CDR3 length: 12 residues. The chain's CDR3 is CASSGDLDTQYF. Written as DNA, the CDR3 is TGTGCCAGCAGTGGGGACTTAGATACGCAGTATTTT. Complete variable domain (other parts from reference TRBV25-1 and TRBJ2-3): EADIYQTPRYLVIGTGKKITLECSQTMGHDKMYWYQQDPGMELHLIHYSYGVNSTEKGDLSSESTVSRIRTEHFPLTLESARPSHTSQYLCASSGDLDTQYFGPGTRLTVL.

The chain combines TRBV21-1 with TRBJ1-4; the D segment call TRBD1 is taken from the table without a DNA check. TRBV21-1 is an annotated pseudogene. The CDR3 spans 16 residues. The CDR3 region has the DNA TGTGCCAGCAGCAAAGGCTGGGGACAGGGACATGAAAAACTGTTTTTT. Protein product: CASSKGWGQGHEKLFF.

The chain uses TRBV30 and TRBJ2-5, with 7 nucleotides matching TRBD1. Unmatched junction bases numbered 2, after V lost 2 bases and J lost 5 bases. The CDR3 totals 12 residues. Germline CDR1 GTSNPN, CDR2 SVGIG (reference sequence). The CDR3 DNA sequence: TGTGCCTGGAGTCAGGGGGACGAGACCCAGTACTTC. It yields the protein CAWSQGDETQYF.

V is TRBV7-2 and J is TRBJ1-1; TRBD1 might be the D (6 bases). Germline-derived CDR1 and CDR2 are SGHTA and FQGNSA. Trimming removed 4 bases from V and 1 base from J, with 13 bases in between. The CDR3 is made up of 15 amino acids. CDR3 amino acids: CASSSETGGNTEAFF. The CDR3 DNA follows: TGTGCCAGCAGCTCCGAGACAGGCGGGAACACTGAAGCTTTCTTT.

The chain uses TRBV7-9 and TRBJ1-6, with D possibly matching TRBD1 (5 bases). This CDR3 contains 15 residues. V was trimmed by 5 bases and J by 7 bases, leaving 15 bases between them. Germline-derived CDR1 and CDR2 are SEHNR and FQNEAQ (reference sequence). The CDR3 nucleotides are TGTGCCAGCAGCCCAGGGTCGGCAGCCAATTCACCCCTCCACTTT. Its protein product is CASSPGSAANSPLHF.

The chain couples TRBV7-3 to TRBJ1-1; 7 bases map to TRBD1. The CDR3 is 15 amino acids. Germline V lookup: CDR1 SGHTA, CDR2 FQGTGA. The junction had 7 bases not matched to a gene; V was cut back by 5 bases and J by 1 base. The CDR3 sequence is CASSQSTGKNTEAFF. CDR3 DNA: TGTGCCAGCAGCCAGTCGACAGGGAAGAACACTGAAGCTTTCTTT. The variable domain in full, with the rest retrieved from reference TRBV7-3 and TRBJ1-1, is GAGVSQTPSNKVTEKGKYVELRCDPISGHTALYWYRQSLGQGPEFLIYFQGTGAADDSGLPNDRFFAVRPEGSVSTLKIQRTERGDSAVYLCASSQSTGKNTEAFFGQGTRLTVV.

DNA of the CDR3: TGCGCCACTTTACCGGGACAGGCAACTAATGAAAAACTGTTTTTT. Amino acid sequence: CATLPGQATNEKLFF. The chain couples TRBV5-1 to TRBJ1-4; 8 nucleotides match TRBD1. Germline V gene data show CDR1 as SGHRS and CDR2 as YFSETQ. The CDR3 totals 15 residues. The trim removed 9 bases at V and 0 bases at J, leaving 7 bases unmatched.

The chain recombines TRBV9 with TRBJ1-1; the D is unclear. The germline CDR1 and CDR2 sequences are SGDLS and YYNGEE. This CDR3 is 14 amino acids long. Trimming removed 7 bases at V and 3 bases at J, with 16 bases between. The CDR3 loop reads CASSQTSGDTEAFF. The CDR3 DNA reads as TGTGCCAGCTCCCAGACCTCGGGTGACACTGAAGCTTTCTTT.

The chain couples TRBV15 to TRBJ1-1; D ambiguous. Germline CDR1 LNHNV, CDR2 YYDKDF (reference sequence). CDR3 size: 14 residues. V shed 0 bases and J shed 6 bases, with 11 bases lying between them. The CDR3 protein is CATSRDRGVSEAFF. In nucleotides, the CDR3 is TGTGCCACCAGCAGAGATCGTGGAGTTTCTGAAGCTTTCTTT.

CDR3 sequence reads: CASSQEDTNTEAFF. For the CDR3, the DNA is TGTGCCAGCAGCCAAGAGGACACGAACACTGAAGCTTTCTTT. The rearrangement uses TRBV3-1 (or the pseudogene TRBV3-2) and TRBJ1-1, with D possibly being TRBD1 (5 bases). Germline V gene sequence: CDR1 LGHDT, CDR2 YNNKEL (reference sequence). CDR3 size: 14 residues. Trimming took off 0 bases at V and 1 base at J, with 6 bases between the two ends.